A selection of T cell receptor beta chains follows, all from one sample in a study of cytomegalovirus exposure and HLA in healthy donors. Sequencing used immunoSEQ multiplex PCR; TCRdb keeps in-frame clones, though not all of them. The table includes 100,000 to 150,000 clones, around 81% detected once. Sequences were obtained from PBMCs. These receptor sequences come from a woman aged 40 to 50 in good health and CMV-seronegative. Each CDR3 is given with its conserved first and last residue. D genes are given only for firm matches. Part of the rows lack a size; the others show once, few, many or a class for expanded clones.

J gene: TRBJ2-2
V gene: TRBV27
clone size: -
D gene: TRBD2
CDR3 protein: CASSLGTRRNHGELFF
CDR3 DNA: TGTGCCAGCAGTTTAGGGACTAGAAGGAACCACGGGGAGCTGTTTTTT

J gene: TRBJ1-1
V gene: TRBV6-1
clone size: few
D gene: -
CDR3 protein: CASKTEYTEAFF
CDR3 DNA: TGTGCCAGCAAAACAGAGTACACTGAAGCTTTCTTT

J gene: TRBJ1-3
V gene: TRBV11-3
clone size: -
D gene: -
CDR3 protein: CASSSRTGDTIYF
CDR3 DNA: TGTGCCAGCAGCTCTAGGACGGGGGACACCATATATTTT

J gene: TRBJ2-3
V gene: TRBV5-8
clone size: -
D gene: -
CDR3 protein: CASEIKGVTQYF
CDR3 DNA: TGTGCCAGCGAGATAAAGGGAGTTACGCAGTATTTT

J gene: TRBJ2-3
V gene: TRBV7-2
clone size: -
D gene: -
CDR3 protein: CASSLGGGGGVTDTQYF
CDR3 DNA: TGTGCCAGCAGCTTAGGTGGGGGAGGGGGAGTAACAGATACGCAGTATTTT

J gene: TRBJ1-1
V gene: TRBV28
clone size: few
D gene: -
CDR3 protein: CASTPLHQGNSEAFF
CDR3 DNA: TGTGCCAGCACCCCATTGCATCAGGGAAACAGTGAAGCTTTCTTT

J gene: TRBJ2-3
V gene: TRBV5-1
clone size: once
D gene: TRBD1
CDR3 protein: CASSLGQGRTDTQYF
CDR3 DNA: TGCGCCAGCAGCTTAGGACAGGGCCGCACAGATACGCAGTATTTT

J gene: TRBJ2-7
V gene: TRBV5-6
clone size: few
D gene: TRBD1
CDR3 protein: CASSLAVGTVFYEQYF
CDR3 DNA: TGTGCCAGCAGCTTGGCCGTGGGGACAGTCTTCTACGAGCAGTACTTC

J gene: TRBJ1-3
V gene: TRBV7-2
clone size: -
D gene: -
CDR3 protein: CASSYTGGNTIYF
CDR3 DNA: TGTGCCAGCAGCTATACAGGTGGAAACACCATATATTTT

J gene: TRBJ1-5
V gene: TRBV6-6
clone size: few
D gene: -
CDR3 protein: CASSYGANNQPQHF
CDR3 DNA: TGTGCCAGCAGTTACGGGGCAAACAATCAGCCCCAGCATTTT

J gene: TRBJ1-1
V gene: TRBV6-5
clone size: -
D gene: -
CDR3 protein: CASIGVGANTEAFF
CDR3 DNA: TGTGCCAGCATAGGAGTAGGGGCAAACACTGAAGCTTTCTTT

J gene: TRBJ2-5
V gene: TRBV5-1
clone size: -
D gene: -
CDR3 protein: CASRRLPNGKTQYF
CDR3 DNA: TGCGCCAGCAGGAGACTCCCTAATGGAAAGACCCAGTACTTC

J gene: TRBJ2-1
V gene: TRBV14
clone size: -
D gene: TRBD1
CDR3 protein: CASSKGQVLSYNEQFF
CDR3 DNA: TGTGCCAGCAGCAAAGGACAGGTTCTCTCCTACAATGAGCAGTTCTTC

J gene: TRBJ2-1
V gene: TRBV9
clone size: -
D gene: TRBD2
CDR3 protein: CASSVVGVTSAYNEQFF
CDR3 DNA: TGTGCCAGCAGCGTAGTAGGAGTGACTAGCGCTTACAATGAGCAGTTCTTC

J gene: TRBJ2-1
V gene: TRBV18
clone size: -
D gene: -
CDR3 protein: CASSLAGEQFF
CDR3 DNA: TGTGCCAGCTCACTCGCGGGGGAGCAGTTCTTC

J gene: TRBJ1-5
V gene: TRBV29-1
clone size: -
D gene: -
CDR3 protein: CSVVTGDSNQPQHF
CDR3 DNA: TGCAGCGTTGTAACCGGGGATAGCAATCAGCCCCAGCATTTT

J gene: TRBJ2-3
V gene: TRBV7-2
clone size: -
D gene: -
CDR3 protein: CASSPRVASGTDTQYF
CDR3 DNA: TGTGCCAGCAGCCCTCGCGTAGCTTCGGGCACAGATACGCAGTATTTT

J gene: TRBJ2-1
V gene: TRBV11-2
clone size: -
D gene: -
CDR3 protein: CASSNPDISRYNEQFF
CDR3 DNA: TGTGCCAGCAGCAACCCGGACATCTCGCGGTACAATGAGCAGTTCTTC

J gene: TRBJ2-2
V gene: TRBV5-1
clone size: -
D gene: TRBD1
CDR3 protein: CASSLRPGTANTGELFF
CDR3 DNA: TGCGCCAGCAGCTTGCGCCCCGGGACAGCGAACACCGGGGAGCTGTTTTTT

J gene: TRBJ2-1
V gene: TRBV7-2
clone size: -
D gene: -
CDR3 protein: CASSLSASASPQFF
CDR3 DNA: TGTGCCAGCAGCCTTTCCGCTAGCGCCTCCCCCCAGTTCTTC

J gene: TRBJ2-5
V gene: TRBV7-2
clone size: once
D gene: TRBD2
CDR3 protein: CASSPGLAGGPQYF
CDR3 DNA: TGTGCCAGCAGCCCGGGACTAGCGGGAGGGCCGCAGTACTTC

J gene: TRBJ2-1
V gene: TRBV9
clone size: -
D gene: -
CDR3 protein: CASSAVGDEQFF
CDR3 DNA: TGTGCCAGCAGCGCGGTCGGGGATGAGCAGTTCTTC

J gene: TRBJ1-1
V gene: TRBV19
clone size: -
D gene: -
CDR3 protein: CASRMTGMNTEAFF
CDR3 DNA: TGTGCCAGTAGGATGACAGGAATGAACACTGAAGCTTTCTTT

J gene: TRBJ2-7
V gene: TRBV5-6
clone size: -
D gene: TRBD2
CDR3 protein: CASSPAGAGGEQYF
CDR3 DNA: TGTGCCAGCAGCCCTGCTGGAGCGGGGGGCGAGCAGTACTTC

J gene: TRBJ2-6
V gene: TRBV4-2
clone size: -
D gene: -
CDR3 protein: CASSQAGVSGANVLTF
CDR3 DNA: TGTGCCAGCAGCCAAGCCGGGGTCTCTGGGGCCAACGTCCTGACTTTC